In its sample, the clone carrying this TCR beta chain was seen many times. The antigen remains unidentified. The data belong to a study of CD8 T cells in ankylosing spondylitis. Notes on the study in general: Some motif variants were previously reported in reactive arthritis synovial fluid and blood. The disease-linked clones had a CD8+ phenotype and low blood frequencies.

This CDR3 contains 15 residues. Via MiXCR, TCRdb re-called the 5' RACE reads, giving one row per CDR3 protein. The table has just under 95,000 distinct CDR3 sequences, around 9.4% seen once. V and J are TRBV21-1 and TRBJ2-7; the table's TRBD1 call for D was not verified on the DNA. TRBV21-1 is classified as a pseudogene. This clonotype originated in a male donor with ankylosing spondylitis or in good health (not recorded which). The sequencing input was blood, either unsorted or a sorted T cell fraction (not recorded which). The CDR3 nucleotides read TGTGCCAGCAGCAAAGGGGAGCGCCACTCCTACGAGCAGTACTTC. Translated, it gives CASSKGERHSYEQYF.